This T cell receptor (beta chain) was profiled in a study of shared clonotypes between healthy human individuals. About the study: Per-donor plates numbered three CD4 naive, three CD4 memory, two CD8 naive and one CD8 memory.

Naive CD45RA+ and memory CD45RA-negative subsets were split from CD4+ cells. On this clone itself: Its antigen is still unknown.

The study's findings and limits: Naive CD4 clonotypes overlapped across a handful of donors at approximately 5.5%.

Assay execution proceeded at the deep level. Sequencing was performed with immunoSEQ multiplex PCR; in TCRdb, only in-frame clones are kept and a portion is missing. This table holds approximately 980,000 clones, about three quarters found once. The CDR3 is 14 residues long. Looked up from germline, CDR1 is SGDLS and CDR2 is YYNGEE. Deletions cut 0 bases from V and 6 bases from J, with 10 bases between. Specimen: memory CD4+ T cells sorted from blood. Subset indicated: CD45RA-negative fraction. The receptor comes from a man between 18 and 35 years old in good health. The chain uses TRBV9 and TRBJ1-5; D perhaps matches TRBD1 (6 bases). Here the CDR3 reads CASSVGGASQPQHF. CDR3 bases: TGTGCCAGCAGCGTAGGGGGGGCTAGTCAGCCCCAGCATTTT. The complete variable domain, with remaining parts taken from reference TRBV9 and TRBJ1-5, reads DSGVTQTPKHLITATGQRVTLRCSPRSGDLSVYWYQQSLDQGLQFLIQYYNGEERAKGNILERFSAQQFPDLHSELNLSSLELGDSALYFCASSVGGASQPQHFGDGTRLSIL.